This TCR beta chain was retrieved from a study of blood T cell repertoires in COVID-19. On the study more broadly: Italy, Spain and the United States were the sources of the convalescent and acute COVID-19 samples.

The CDR3 is made up of 16 amino acids. V was pared by 3 bases and J by 0 bases, with 13 bases between. Per the germline V gene, CDR1 is SGHDT and CDR2 is YYEEEE. Ages ranged from 18 to 89 years, with residence in under 25 US areas. Each recovered donor of Cohort 3 presented with two negative PCRs, clearance, or symptom resolution. The table came from immunoSEQ multiplex PCR; TCRdb's copy has only in-frame clones and leaves some out. Of 490,000 or so clones listed, 88% are singletons. The chain has TRBV5-6 and TRBJ2-4; D is ambiguous. The sample consisted of PBMCs or T cells enriched from blood (not recorded which). This receptor was obtained from a woman in her sixties who had recovered from COVID-19. The CDR3 protein is CASSSLQTLAKNIQYF. CDR3 nucleotides: TGTGCCAGCAGCTCCCTACAGACACTAGCCAAAAACATTCAGTACTTC. Combining the CDR3 with reference TRBV5-6 and TRBJ2-4 gives the whole variable domain DAGVTQSPTHLIKTRGQQVTLRCSPKSGHDTVSWYQQALGQGPQFIFQYYEEEERQRGNFPDRFSGHQFPNYSSELNVNALLLGDSALYLCASSSLQTLAKNIQYFGAGTRLSVL.